This T cell receptor (beta chain) comes out of a study of blood T cell repertoires in COVID-19 (dated by TCRdb to about 2020). General notes on the study: Samples covering the acute and convalescent phases of COVID-19 were provided by collaborators in the United States, Italy and Spain. The prospective study material was composed of cDNA or gDNA derived from T cells, B-cell-depleted T cells, or PBMCs. Subjects who had been exposed to COVID-19, were actively infected with it, or had recovered from it provided the deeply sampled blood TCRbeta repertoires that made up the dataset. The repertoires were released in a freely available public database intended as a resource for research on the immune response to SARS-CoV-2. The samples were drawn from the first 160 participants of the ongoing ImmuneRACE study and from under 1,500 subjects provided by 6 global collaborators. The sample metadata nearly always contained a de-identified subject ID, COVID-19 status, age in years and sex. Where available, HLA class I and class II types were obtained from metadata supplied by the sample provider rather than from assay-based typing.

Broad study findings and their caveats: Clinical and demographic metadata were provided uncurated, with the amount varying by source and participant.

With respect to this clone: No cognate antigen has been identified for it. Per-base quality was not reported, and no clone a single base away is much larger than it.

CDR1 and CDR2 were assigned from the germline V gene (reference sequence) as SGHNT and YYREEE. The trim is 0 bases for V and 6 bases for J, with a gap of 15 bases between the germline ends. The CDR3 spans 15 residues, from the cysteine through the phenylalanine. CDR3 DNA is the only sequence kept; it has 45 bases, read in frame from the first base. Enrolling through a virtual design, the prospective study's participants ranged in age from about 18 to 89 years and lived across 20 to 30 United States geographic areas. In the prospective study, participants were assigned to cohorts based on the clinical history participants reported in a screening survey and a study questionnaire. For ImmuneRACE Cohort 3, a participant was defined as recovered based on two consecutive negative NP/OP PCR tests, clearance by a healthcare professional, or resolution of symptoms. Each participant in the prospective study had whole blood, serum and a nasopharyngeal or oropharyngeal swab collected by mobile phlebotomists. Prospective study participants could optionally give additional blood draws and questionnaires over an approximately 2-month period. Before DNA extraction, prospective study blood samples were shipped either frozen or at room temperature.

TCRbeta CDR3 regions were amplified from genomic DNA using the immunoSEQ Assay, a bias-controlled multiplex PCR. Per the original workflow: The number of nucleated cells in each sample was estimated by amplification of reference gene primers within the assay. To quantify the absolute abundance of each unique TCRbeta CDR3 rearrangement, sequence reads were collapsed and filtered. For each sample, productive Simpson clonality was calculated as the square root of Simpson's diversity index over productive rearrangements. This immuneACCESS table, as held by TCRdb, lists in-frame sequences with V and J called but not all clones. Of the missing ones, under half trace to an unresolved V gene in checked studies; the others have no known cause. The DNA was the basis for D and trimming; V, J and clone size are from that table. For this sample the table gives about 160,000 clones, of which approximately 80% were detected only once. The ten largest clones represent under 7% of the sample.

The chain is encoded by TRBV5-4 joined to TRBJ1-2; the D gene is perhaps TRBD1, from 6 matching bases. The sequencing input was PBMCs or T cells enriched from blood (not recorded which). This sequence originates from a man aged 35 to 55 who had recovered from COVID-19. The DNA sequence reads TGTGCCAGCAGCTTGGGAGAGGGGGATATTGATGGCTACACCTTC. The translation is CASSLGEGDIDGYTF.